These T cell receptor beta chains were read from a single sample in a study of blood T cell repertoires in COVID-19. Repertoires were generated with immunoSEQ multiplex PCR, while TCRdb's copy carries only in-frame clones and drops some. Found here are hundreds of thousands of clones, roughly 92% of them singletons; the top ten hold 0.7% to 0.85%. What was sequenced was peripheral blood. These receptors were collected from a man between 60 and 70 years old with COVID-19, enrolled during active disease. The CDR3 runs from the conserved cysteine through the conserved F or W. The order of the fields is J gene, V gene, CDR3 protein.

J gene: TRBJ1-2; V gene: TRBV3-1/TRBV3-2; CDR3 protein: CASSLGQGASGYTF
J gene: TRBJ2-7; V gene: TRBV30; CDR3 protein: CAWSPGRPYEQYF
J gene: TRBJ1-2; V gene: TRBV6-5; CDR3 protein: CASRETGDGYTF
J gene: TRBJ2-5; V gene: TRBV25-1; CDR3 protein: CASSDYARDTQETQYF
J gene: TRBJ1-2; V gene: TRBV6-1; CDR3 protein: CASSEVDGVTF
J gene: TRBJ1-1; V gene: TRBV4-1; CDR3 protein: CASSSSTEAFF
J gene: TRBJ2-2; V gene: TRBV21-1; CDR3 protein: CASRAPTGASTGELFF
J gene: TRBJ1-1; V gene: TRBV2; CDR3 protein: CAGGGNTEAFF
J gene: TRBJ2-7; V gene: TRBV5-6; CDR3 protein: CASSKPGLAGNEQYF
J gene: TRBJ1-2; V gene: TRBV6-1; CDR3 protein: CASSDLVTGGHGYTF
J gene: TRBJ2-1; V gene: TRBV7-9; CDR3 protein: CASSTGLAPYNEQFF